The rows below give T cell receptor beta chains drawn from one sample of a study of CD8 T cells in ankylosing spondylitis. TCRdb itself ran the 5' RACE reads through MiXCR, one entry per CDR3 protein. The sample lists around 480,000 distinct CDR3 sequences, under 20% occurring once. Sequencing was done on a sample of blood, either unsorted or a sorted T cell fraction (not recorded which). The receptors come from a male donor with ankylosing spondylitis. Each CDR3 is given with its conserved first and last residue. Fields, in order: V gene, D gene, J gene, clone size, CDR3 DNA, CDR3 protein. The D gene is left open where the match is weak. Size is stated for part of the rows, as once, few or many counts, or as a class when the clone is expanded.

TRBV7-3	TRBD1	TRBJ2-7	.	TGTGCCAGCAGCCCTGGGACAGGGCGGGGTGAGCAGTACTTC	CASSPGTGRGEQYF
TRBV4-2	.	TRBJ2-7	few	TGTGCCAGCAGCCGGACAGCGGACGCCTACGAGCAGTACTTC	CASSRTADAYEQYF
TRBV21-1	.	TRBJ2-3	few	TGTGCCAGCAGCAAAGCGGGCAGAAATACGCAGTATTTT	CASSKAGRNTQYF
TRBV5-1	TRBD1	TRBJ1-3	few	TGCGCCACACCGGGACGCCCCAGGGGGACTGGAAACACCATATATTTT	CATPGRPRGTGNTIYF
TRBV4-1	.	TRBJ2-3	few	TGCGCCAGCAGCCAAGAAGGCGGGGCTGGCACAGATACGCAGTATTTT	CASSQEGGAGTDTQYF
TRBV18	.	TRBJ2-7	.	TGTGCCAGCTCACCACTTACACGGGCAGGAACCTACGAGCAGTACTTC	CASSPLTRAGTYEQYF
TRBV24-1	TRBD1	TRBJ1-1	few	TGTGCCACCAGTGACAGTCGGACAGGGGGGACTGAAGCTTTTTTT	CATSDSRTGGTEAFF
TRBV5-1	TRBD1	TRBJ2-5	.	TGCGCCAGCAGTAGACTGACAGGGTACGAGGAGACCCAGTACTTC	CASSRLTGYEETQYF
TRBV20-1	TRBD2	TRBJ2-1	few	TGCAGTGCTAGCACCGGGACTAGCGGAAACAATGAGCAGTTCTTC	CSASTGTSGNNEQFF
TRBV6-1	TRBD1	TRBJ1-5	few	TGTGCCAGCAGCGGGACAGGGCAGAACAATCAGCCCCAGCATTTT	CASSGTGQNNQPQHF
TRBV6-5	TRBD1	TRBJ2-7	.	TGTGCCAGCAGACTCGACAGGGGTAGGGACGAGCAGTACTTC	CASRLDRGRDEQYF
TRBV18	.	TRBJ1-1	.	TGTGCCAGCTCACCACGAGAGGGGGAAGCTTTCTTT	CASSPREGEAFF
TRBV6-1	.	TRBJ1-1	.	TGTGCCAGCAGTCCCCTAAACTCCGGGAACACTGAAGCTTTCTTT	CASSPLNSGNTEAFF
TRBV12-3/TRBV12-4	TRBD1	TRBJ1-2	.	TGTGCCAGCAGTTCTGGGGCGGGACAGCTTAACTATGGCTACACCTTC	CASSSGAGQLNYGYTF
TRBV10-3	.	TRBJ2-5	few	TGTGCCATCAGTGGTCCTCTACAAGAGACCCAGTACTTC	CAISGPLQETQYF
TRBV5-1	TRBD2	TRBJ2-6	.	TGCGCCAGCAGCCCGGGGGGAATGGTCCCGAACTCTGGGGCCAACGTCCTGACTTTC	CASSPGGMVPNSGANVLTF
TRBV4-1	.	TRBJ1-5	many	TGCGCCAGCAGCCAAGAGATTTTCGTAGGGCTGAATTTTCGGCCCCAGCATTTT	CASSQEIFVGLNFRPQHF
TRBV3-1	.	TRBJ2-1	.	TGTGCCAGCAGCCAAGGGCAAGGGGACTCCCGCTCCTACAATGAGCAGTTCTTC	CASSQGQGDSRSYNEQFF
TRBV5-1	.	TRBJ2-3	many	TGCGCCAGCAGCGGGTTCGTGGCTCGCACAGATACGCAGTATTTT	CASSGFVARTDTQYF
TRBV20-1	.	TRBJ2-7	few	TGCAGTGCTAGAGACGCCGGATCCCCCGTTTTCGAGCAGTACTTC	CSARDAGSPVFEQYF
TRBV3-1	.	TRBJ1-4	few	TGTGCCAGCAGCCAAAGGGTTGCAACTAATGAAAAACTGTTTTTT	CASSQRVATNEKLFF
TRBV12-3/TRBV12-4	.	TRBJ2-1	few	TGTGCCAGCACCTTCCGGACGGCCTACAATGAGCAGTTCTTC	CASTFRTAYNEQFF
TRBV7-6	.	TRBJ2-2	few	TGTGCCAGCAGCCCCCGAGGGGGCACCGGGGAGCTGTTTTTT	CASSPRGGTGELFF
TRBV7-9	.	TRBJ2-3	.	TGTGCCAGCAGCCCGGATCCGAGGCCAGATACGCAGTATTTT	CASSPDPRPDTQYF
TRBV24-1	TRBD2	TRBJ2-3	.	TGTGCCACCAGTGAACCTAGCGGGGGGGGCACAGATACGCAGTATTTT	CATSEPSGGGTDTQYF
TRBV10-3	.	TRBJ2-4	few	TGTGCCATCAGTGCAGACGAGACAGCGGCCATTCAGTACTTC	CAISADETAAIQYF
TRBV11-2	TRBD1	TRBJ1-2	.	TGTGCCAGCAGCTTATTCGGGGACAGGGGCTTCTATGGCTACACCTTC	CASSLFGDRGFYGYTF
TRBV20-1	TRBD2	TRBJ2-7	.	TGCAGTGCCTCCACCTCGAGTAGCGGGAACTCCTACGAGCAGTACTTC	CSASTSSSGNSYEQYF
TRBV20-1	.	TRBJ2-3	few	TGCAGTGCTGACGGGGAAAGCACAGATACGCAGTATTTT	CSADGESTDTQYF
TRBV12-3/TRBV12-4	.	TRBJ1-2	few	TGTGCCAGCAGTCAACAAAGTGGCTACACCTTC	CASSQQSGYTF
TRBV2	.	TRBJ1-2	.	TGTGCCAGCAGCGTTGAGGACATATATGGCTACACCTTC	CASSVEDIYGYTF
TRBV28	TRBD2	TRBJ2-7	.	TGTGCCAGCCAGCCAGGGACAGCGGGAGGACATGAGCAGTACTTC	CASQPGTAGGHEQYF
TRBV20-1	.	TRBJ2-5	.	TGCAGTGCGCAGAGGCAGCAACAAGAGACCCAGTACTTC	CSAQRQQQETQYF